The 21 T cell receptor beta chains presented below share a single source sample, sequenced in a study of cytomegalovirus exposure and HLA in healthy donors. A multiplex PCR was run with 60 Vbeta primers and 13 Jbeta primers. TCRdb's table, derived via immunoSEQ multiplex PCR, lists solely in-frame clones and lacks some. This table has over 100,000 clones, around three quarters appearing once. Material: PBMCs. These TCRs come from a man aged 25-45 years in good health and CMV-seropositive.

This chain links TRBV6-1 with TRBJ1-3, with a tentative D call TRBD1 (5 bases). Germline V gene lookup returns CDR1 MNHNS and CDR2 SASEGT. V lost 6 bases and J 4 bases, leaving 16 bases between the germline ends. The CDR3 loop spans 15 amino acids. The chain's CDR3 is CASRRYPGRGNTIYF. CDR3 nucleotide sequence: TGTGCCAGCAGGCGATACCCAGGGCGGGGAAACACCATATATTTT.

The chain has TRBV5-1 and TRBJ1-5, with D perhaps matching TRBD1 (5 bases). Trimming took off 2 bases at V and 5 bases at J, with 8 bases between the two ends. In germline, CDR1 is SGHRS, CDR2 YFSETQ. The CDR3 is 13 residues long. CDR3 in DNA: TGCGCCAGCAGCTTTGACAGTGATCAGCCCCAGCATTTT. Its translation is CASSFDSDQPQHF.

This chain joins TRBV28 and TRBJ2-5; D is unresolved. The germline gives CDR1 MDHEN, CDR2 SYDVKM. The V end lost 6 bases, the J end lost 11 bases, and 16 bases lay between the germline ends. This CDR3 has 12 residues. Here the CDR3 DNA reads TGTGCCAGCAGCGATAACGTCTCCGGGCAGTACTTC. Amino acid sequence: CASSDNVSGQYF.

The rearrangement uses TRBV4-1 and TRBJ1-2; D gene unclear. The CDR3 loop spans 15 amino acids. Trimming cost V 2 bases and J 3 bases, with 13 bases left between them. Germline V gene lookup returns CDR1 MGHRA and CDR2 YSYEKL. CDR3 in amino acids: CASSQPDKPHYGYTF. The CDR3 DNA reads TGCGCCAGCAGCCAACCTGACAAGCCCCACTATGGCTACACCTTC.

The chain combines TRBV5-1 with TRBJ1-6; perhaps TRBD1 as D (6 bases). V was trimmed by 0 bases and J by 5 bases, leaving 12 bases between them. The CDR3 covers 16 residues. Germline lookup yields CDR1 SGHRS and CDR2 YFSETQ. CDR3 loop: CASSLAAGADNSPLHF. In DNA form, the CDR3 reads TGCGCCAGCAGCTTGGCCGCGGGGGCGGATAATTCACCCCTCCACTTT.

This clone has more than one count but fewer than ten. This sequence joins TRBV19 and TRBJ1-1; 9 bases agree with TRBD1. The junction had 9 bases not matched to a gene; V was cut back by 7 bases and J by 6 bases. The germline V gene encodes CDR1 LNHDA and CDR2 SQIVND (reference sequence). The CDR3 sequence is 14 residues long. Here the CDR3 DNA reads TGTGCCAGTAAGGACCGGACAGGGGTGGCTGAAGCTTTCTTT. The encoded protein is CASKDRTGVAEAFF.

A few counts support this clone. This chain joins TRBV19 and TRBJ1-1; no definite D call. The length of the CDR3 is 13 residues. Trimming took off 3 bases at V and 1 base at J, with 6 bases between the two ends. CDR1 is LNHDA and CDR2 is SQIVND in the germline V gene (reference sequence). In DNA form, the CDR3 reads TGTGCCAGTAGTATCGGGAGGAACACTGAAGCTTTCTTT. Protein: CASSIGRNTEAFF.

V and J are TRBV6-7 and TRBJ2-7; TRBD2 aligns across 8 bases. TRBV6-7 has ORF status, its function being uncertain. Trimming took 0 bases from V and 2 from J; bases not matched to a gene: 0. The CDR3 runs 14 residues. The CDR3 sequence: CASSYSTSAYEQYF. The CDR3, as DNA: TGTGCCAGCAGTTACTCGACTAGCGCCTACGAGCAGTACTTC.

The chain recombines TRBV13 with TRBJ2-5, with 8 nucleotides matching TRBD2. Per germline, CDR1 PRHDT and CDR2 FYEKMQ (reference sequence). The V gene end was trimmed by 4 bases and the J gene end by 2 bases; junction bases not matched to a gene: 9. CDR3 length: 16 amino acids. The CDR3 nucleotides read TGTGCCAGCAGCTCTCGGGGGGGCGGTAATCAAGAGACCCAGTACTTC. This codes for CASSSRGGGNQETQYF.

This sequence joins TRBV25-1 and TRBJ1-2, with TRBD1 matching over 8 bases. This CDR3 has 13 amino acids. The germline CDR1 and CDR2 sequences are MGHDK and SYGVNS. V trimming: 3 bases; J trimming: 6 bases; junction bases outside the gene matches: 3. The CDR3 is CASSDDRGNGYTF. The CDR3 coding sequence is TGTGCCAGCAGTGATGACAGGGGTAATGGCTACACCTTC.

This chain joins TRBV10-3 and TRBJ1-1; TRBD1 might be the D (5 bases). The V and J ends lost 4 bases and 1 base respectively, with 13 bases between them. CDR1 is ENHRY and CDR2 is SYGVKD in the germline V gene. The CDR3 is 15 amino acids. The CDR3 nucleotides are TGTGCCATCAGTGCTCTCGGGGGGACGAACACTGAAGCTTTCTTT. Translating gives CAISALGGTNTEAFF.

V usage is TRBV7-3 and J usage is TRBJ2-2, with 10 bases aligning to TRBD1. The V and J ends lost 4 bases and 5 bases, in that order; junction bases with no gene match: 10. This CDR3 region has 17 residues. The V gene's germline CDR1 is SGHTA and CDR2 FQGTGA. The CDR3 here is CASSSRSGTGETGELFF. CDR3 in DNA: TGTGCCAGCAGCTCCCGATCCGGGACAGGGGAAACCGGGGAGCTGTTTTTT.

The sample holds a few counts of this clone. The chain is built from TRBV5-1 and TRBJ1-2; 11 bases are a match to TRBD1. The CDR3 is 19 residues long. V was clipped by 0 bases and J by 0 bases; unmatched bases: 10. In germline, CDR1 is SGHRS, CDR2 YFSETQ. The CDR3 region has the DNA TGCGCCAGCAGCTTGGGACTCCGGGACAGGGGGTGGACTAACTATGGCTACACCTTC. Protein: CASSLGLRDRGWTNYGYTF.

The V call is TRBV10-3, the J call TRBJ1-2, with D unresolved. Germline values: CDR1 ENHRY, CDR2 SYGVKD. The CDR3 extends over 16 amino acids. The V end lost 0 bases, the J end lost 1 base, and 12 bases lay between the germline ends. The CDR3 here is CAISESTAAGNYGYTF. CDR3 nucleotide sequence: TGTGCCATCAGTGAGTCAACAGCGGCGGGTAACTATGGCTACACCTTC.

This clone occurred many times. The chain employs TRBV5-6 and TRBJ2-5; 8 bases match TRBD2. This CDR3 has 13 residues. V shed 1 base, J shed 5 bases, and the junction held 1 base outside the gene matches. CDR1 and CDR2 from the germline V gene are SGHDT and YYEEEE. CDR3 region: CASSLRGGETQYF. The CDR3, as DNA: TGTGCCAGCAGCTTGCGGGGGGGGGAGACCCAGTACTTC.

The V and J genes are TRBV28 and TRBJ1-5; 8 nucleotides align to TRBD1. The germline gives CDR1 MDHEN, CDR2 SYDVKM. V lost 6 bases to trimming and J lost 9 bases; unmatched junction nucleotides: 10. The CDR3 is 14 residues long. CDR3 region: CASSRGQGRGPQHF. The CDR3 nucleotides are TGTGCCAGCAGCCGAGGACAGGGCCGAGGGCCCCAGCATTTT. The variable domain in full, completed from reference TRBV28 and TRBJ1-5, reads DVKVTQSSRYLVKRTGEKVFLECVQDMDHENMFWYRQDPGLGLRLIYFSYDVKMKEKGDIPEGYSVSREKKERFSLILESASTNQTSMYLCASSRGQGRGPQHFGDGTRLSIL.

CDR3 coding DNA: TGCAGCGTTGGAGACAGCGGGCCAGGCGCAGCTTTCTTT. As protein: CSVGDSGPGAAFF. This chain joins TRBV29-1 and TRBJ1-1, with a weak D call TRBD1 (5 bases). Germline CDR1 SQVTM, CDR2 ANQGSEA. The V end lost 4 bases, the J end lost 10 bases, and 19 bases lay between the germline ends. The length of the CDR3 is 13 residues.

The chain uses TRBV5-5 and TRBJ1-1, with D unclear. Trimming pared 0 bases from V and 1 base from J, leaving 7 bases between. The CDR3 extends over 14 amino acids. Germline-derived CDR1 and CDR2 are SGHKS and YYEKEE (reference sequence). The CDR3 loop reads CASSLVPGNTEAFF. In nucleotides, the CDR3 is TGTGCCAGCAGCTTGGTGCCGGGGAACACTGAAGCTTTCTTT.

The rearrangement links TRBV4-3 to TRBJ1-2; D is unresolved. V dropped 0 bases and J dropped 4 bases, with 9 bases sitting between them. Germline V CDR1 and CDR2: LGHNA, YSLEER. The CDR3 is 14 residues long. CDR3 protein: CASSQDHGVYGYTF. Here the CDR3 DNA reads TGCGCCAGCAGCCAAGATCACGGAGTCTATGGCTACACCTTC.

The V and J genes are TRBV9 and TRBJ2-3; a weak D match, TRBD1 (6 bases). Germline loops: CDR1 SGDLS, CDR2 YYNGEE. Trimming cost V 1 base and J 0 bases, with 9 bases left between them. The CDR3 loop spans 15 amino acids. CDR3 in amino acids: CASSVWQGSTDTQYF. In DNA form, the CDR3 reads TGTGCCAGCAGCGTATGGCAGGGGAGCACAGATACGCAGTATTTT.

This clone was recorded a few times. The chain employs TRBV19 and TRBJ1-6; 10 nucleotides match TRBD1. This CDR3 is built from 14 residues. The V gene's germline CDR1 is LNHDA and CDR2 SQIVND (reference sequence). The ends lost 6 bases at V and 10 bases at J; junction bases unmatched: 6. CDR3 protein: CASSGQGEGSPLHF. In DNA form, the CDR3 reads TGTGCCAGTAGCGGACAGGGGGAGGGATCACCCCTCCACTTT.